The TCR beta chain described here comes from a study of blood T cell repertoires in COVID-19. For the study at large: Samples representing acute and convalescent COVID-19 were sourced from the United States, Italy and Spain. T cells, B-cell-depleted T cells, or PBMCs provided the cDNA or gDNA that served as material.

The repertoire was sequenced with immunoSEQ multiplex PCR; TCRdb's copy has only in-frame clones and lacks some. The sample consists of 45,000 or so clones, 80% to 90% of them appearing once. CDR1 and CDR2 from the germline V gene are MNHEY and SMNVEV (reference sequence). The ends lost 5 bases at V and 6 bases at J; junction bases unmatched: 12. This CDR3 spans 15 amino acids. This clonotype was sampled from a human donor in a cohort sampled during active COVID-19. Source material: peripheral blood. The rearrangement links TRBV27 to TRBJ2-7, with 8 bases fitting TRBD1. The CDR3 here is CASSAPDRDESEQYF. Written as DNA, the CDR3 is TGTGCCAGCAGTGCCCCGGACAGGGACGAATCCGAGCAGTACTTC.